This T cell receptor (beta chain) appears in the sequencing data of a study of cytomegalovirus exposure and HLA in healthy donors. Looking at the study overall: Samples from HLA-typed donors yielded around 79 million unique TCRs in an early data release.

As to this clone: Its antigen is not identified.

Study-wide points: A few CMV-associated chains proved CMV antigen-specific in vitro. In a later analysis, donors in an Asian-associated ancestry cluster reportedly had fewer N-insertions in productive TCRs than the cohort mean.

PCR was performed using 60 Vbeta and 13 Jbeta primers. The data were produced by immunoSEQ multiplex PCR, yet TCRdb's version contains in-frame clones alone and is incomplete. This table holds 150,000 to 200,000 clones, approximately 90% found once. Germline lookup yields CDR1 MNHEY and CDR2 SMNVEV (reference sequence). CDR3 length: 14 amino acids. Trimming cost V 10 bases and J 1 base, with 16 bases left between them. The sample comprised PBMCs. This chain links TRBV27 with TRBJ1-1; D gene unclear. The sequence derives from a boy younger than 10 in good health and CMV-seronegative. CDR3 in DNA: TGTGCCACCTATTCCCCAGGCAGGAACACTGAAGCTTTCTTT. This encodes CATYSPGRNTEAFF.